The 16 T cell receptor beta chains listed next were all sequenced from one sample in a study of memory CD4+ T cells and cytomegalovirus serostatus. Single viable CD3+CD4+CD8-CD45RO+ cells were sorted as the memory CD4+ T cells. The assay was immunoSEQ multiplex PCR, and TCRdb's table has in-frame clones only and misses some. The sample has some 73,000 clones, around four fifths seen once; the top ten hold 2.6%. Sequenced: memory CD4+ T cells from blood. The receptors were sampled from an adult in good health and CMV-seropositive.

Only one count was recorded for this clone. V gene TRBV5-6 combines with J gene TRBJ2-2; 8 positions agree with TRBD1. CDR1 and CDR2 (germline): SGHDT, YYEEEE. V lost 4 bases and J lost 2; bases outside the gene matches: 10. CDR3 length equals 17 residues. The CDR3 DNA reads as TGTGCCAGCAGCGTCCCGGACAGGGAAGGAAACACCGGGGAGCTGTTTTTT. It is translated as CASSVPDREGNTGELFF.

CDR3 residues: CASRGTGALNNYGYTF. DNA of the CDR3: TGTGCCAGCCGGGGGACAGGGGCCCTTAATAACTATGGCTACACCTTC. The chain uses TRBV28 and TRBJ1-2, with 10 bases fitting TRBD1. CDR3 length equals 16 residues. CDR1 MDHEN and CDR2 SYDVKM come from the germline V gene. The ends lost 8 bases at V and 1 base at J; junction bases unmatched: 10.

The gene calls are TRBV27 and TRBJ2-1; 11 positions agree with TRBD1. Germline V gene data show CDR1 as MNHEY and CDR2 as SMNVEV (reference sequence). V lost 5 bases and J lost 8; bases outside the gene matches: 8. The CDR3 contains 15 residues. The CDR3 region is CASSPWDRGGDEQFF. The DNA of the CDR3 is TGTGCCAGCAGTCCGTGGGACAGGGGGGGCGATGAGCAGTTCTTC.

The rearrangement uses TRBV18 and TRBJ1-4; D is undetermined. Deletions cut 5 bases from V and 0 bases from J, with 7 bases between. The CDR3 sequence is 14 residues long. CDR1 is KGHSH, CDR2 LQKENI, per germline. CDR3 sequence: CASSSITTNEKLFF. CDR3 nucleotide sequence: TGTGCCAGCTCATCAATTACAACTAATGAAAAACTGTTTTTT.

J is TRBJ2-5 and V is TRBV27; no clear D gene. Germline-derived CDR1 and CDR2 are MNHEY and SMNVEV (reference sequence). CDR3 length: 13 amino acids. V was clipped by 5 bases and J by 3 bases, with 10 bases between them. The CDR3 reads CASSGYQKETQYF. The CDR3 region has the DNA TGTGCCAGCAGTGGGTATCAGAAAGAGACCCAGTACTTC.

This clone appeared once. The rearrangement joins TRBV7-9 to TRBJ2-5; D ambiguous. V lost 5 bases to trimming and J lost 4 bases, with 11 bases between them. CDR1 and CDR2 (germline): SEHNR, FQNEAQ (reference sequence). The CDR3 is 13 amino acids. Here the CDR3 reads CASSRIPPETQYF. The CDR3, as DNA: TGTGCCAGCAGCCGCATCCCACCAGAGACCCAGTACTTC.

This chain uses TRBV30 with TRBJ1-5; D unclear. The CDR3 spans 13 residues. Germline V lookup: CDR1 GTSNPN, CDR2 SVGIG (reference sequence). V lost 4 bases to trimming and J lost 5 bases, with 12 bases between them. The CDR3 here is CAWNRLQDQPQHF. The CDR3 region has the DNA TGTGCCTGGAATCGGCTCCAGGATCAGCCCCAGCATTTT.

The V and J genes are TRBV19 and TRBJ1-2, with D hard to call. Per the germline V gene, CDR1 is LNHDA and CDR2 is SQIVND (reference sequence). Trimming removed 8 bases at V and 4 bases at J, with 17 bases between. The CDR3 is 14 amino acids. Here the CDR3 reads CASFSPGVGYGYTF. CDR3 coding DNA: TGTGCCAGTTTTTCCCCCGGGGTGGGCTATGGCTACACCTTC.

CDR3 amino acids: CAISESITRGDTQYF. For the CDR3, the DNA is TGTGCCATCAGTGAGTCTATAACCAGGGGAGATACGCAGTATTTT. The V and J genes are TRBV10-3 and TRBJ2-3; perhaps TRBD1 as D (6 bases). The CDR3 length is 15 residues. V was cut by 0 bases and J by 5 bases, with 12 bases left in between. Germline lookup yields CDR1 ENHRY and CDR2 SYGVKD.

This clone was found once. The rearrangement links TRBV18 to TRBJ2-3; 7 nucleotides line up with TRBD1. The V gene's germline CDR1 is KGHSH and CDR2 LQKENI. Trimming cost V 2 bases and J 2 bases; bases outside gene matches: 4. The CDR3 sequence is 15 residues long. The CDR3: CASSPRDSYTDTQYF. CDR3 in DNA: TGTGCCAGCTCACCAAGGGACAGTTACACAGATACGCAGTATTTT.

The chain is built from TRBV6-6 and TRBJ1-1; 7 nucleotides agree with TRBD1. V shed 4 bases and J 7 bases; nucleotides not matched to a gene: 9. Germline V gives CDR1 MNHNY, CDR2 SVGAGI (reference sequence). This CDR3 spans 14 amino acids. The CDR3 protein is CASSSETGFGEAFF. The CDR3 nucleotides read TGTGCCAGCAGTTCAGAGACAGGGTTTGGTGAAGCTTTCTTT.

To note about this clone: A much larger clone lies a single base off, so this may be a read error. V is TRBV7-6 and J is TRBJ1-2; tentatively, D is TRBD1 (5 bases). Germline lookup yields CDR1 SGHVS and CDR2 FNYEAQ. The CDR3 is made up of 13 amino acids. The CDR3 region has the DNA TGTGCCAGCAGCTTAGCCCCGGGGGATGGCTGCACCTTC. The encoded protein is CASSLAPGDGCTF.

This chain uses TRBV18 with TRBJ1-2; D ambiguous. The CDR3 length is 15 residues. The ends were cut back, 3 bases at V and 4 bases at J, with 15 bases in the middle. Per germline, CDR1 KGHSH and CDR2 LQKENI. DNA for the CDR3: TGTGCCAGCTCACCCAAGATGACCGAAACCTATGGCTACACCTTC. Its protein is CASSPKMTETYGYTF.

This chain links TRBV12-5 with TRBJ1-3; D unclear. The CDR3 contains 11 residues. From germline, CDR1 is LGHNT and CDR2 FRNRAP. Between the trimmed V and J ends, which lost 4 bases and 10 bases, there was a span of 8 bases. The CDR3 DNA reads as TGTGCTAGTGGTTCTGGTAGAACCATATATTTT. This codes for CASGSGRTIYF.

This clone was detected a few times. The CDR3 is CASSVGNDQPQHF. As DNA, the CDR3 is TGTGCCAGTAGTGTGGGAAATGATCAGCCCCAGCATTTT. The chain links TRBV19 to TRBJ1-5; D remains ambiguous. The CDR3 sequence is 13 residues long. The V gene's germline CDR1 is LNHDA and CDR2 SQIVND (reference sequence). With 5 bases removed from V and 5 bases from J, the gap between germline ends came to 10 bases.

Only one count was recorded for this clone. CDR3 amino acids: CASSYQETQYF. The CDR3 region has the DNA TGTGCCAGCAGCTACCAAGAGACCCAGTACTTC. The chain joins TRBV7-2 to TRBJ2-5; D is ambiguous. Germline assignment: CDR1 SGHTA and CDR2 FQGNSA. Trimming pared 4 bases from V and 0 bases from J, leaving 0 bases between. This CDR3 contains 11 residues.